The 12 T cell receptor beta chains presented below share a single source sample, sequenced in a study of T cells expressing NK-cell markers. TCRdb re-called the 5' RACE reads and shows each CDR3 protein once, DNA omitted. This sample contains 250,000 or so distinct CDR3 sequences. Sequencing was done on a sample of blood T cells: a sorted CD56 or NKG2C T cell subset, CD4+ or CD8+ T cells, or bulk PBMC T cells (not recorded which). The receptors originated from a woman between 18 and 75 years old in good health.

This sequence joins TRBV12-3 or TRBV12-4 and TRBJ2-1; TCRdb returns TRBD2, unconfirmable since there is no DNA. The CDR3 totals 15 residues. This chain's CDR3 is CASSPRLAAYNEQFF.

V gene TRBV7-2 combines with J gene TRBJ2-3; the D call from TCRdb, TRBD1, cannot be confirmed without DNA. From germline, CDR1 is SGHTA and CDR2 FQGNSA. The CDR3 consists of 14 residues. CDR3 sequence: CASSTRQGTDTQYF.

The chain carries TRBV5-6 and TRBJ1-1; the D gene TCRdb calls, TRBD1, cannot be checked with no DNA. The CDR3 is 17 amino acids. CDR1 and CDR2 from the germline V gene are SGHDT and YYEEEE. CDR3 in amino acids: CASSTGTGGALNTEAFF.

The V call is TRBV29-1, the J call TRBJ2-1; TCRdb designates TRBD1, a call that cannot be tested without DNA. Germline CDR1 SQVTM, CDR2 ANQGSEA. The CDR3 is 12 amino acids. The CDR3 loop reads CSVSRGRDEQFF.

J is TRBJ2-1 and V is TRBV7-2; TCRdb's D gene call, TRBD2, goes unchecked for lack of DNA. CDR1 and CDR2 (germline): SGHTA, FQGNSA. CDR3 size: 14 residues. The CDR3 protein is CASRSGGAVVEQFF.

The chain has TRBV20-1 and TRBJ2-3. The CDR3 length is 13 residues. CDR1 is DFQATT and CDR2 is SNEGSKA in the germline V gene (reference sequence). CDR3 in amino acids: CSATSRSTDTQYF.

The genes are TRBV20-1 and TRBJ2-3; the TCRdb D gene call, TRBD2, has no DNA to confirm it. The germline CDR1 and CDR2 sequences are DFQATT and SNEGSKA (reference sequence). CDR3 length: 14 residues. The CDR3 protein is CSARDSGRGDTQYF.

This chain links TRBV7-2 with TRBJ2-3; checking the TCRdb D call of TRBD1 is not possible without DNA. The CDR3 loop spans 17 amino acids. Germline V gene lookup returns CDR1 SGHTA and CDR2 FQGNSA. The CDR3 reads CASSLRDRLRGGDTQYF.

The chain employs TRBV20-1 and TRBJ1-2; TCRdb names TRBD1, which stays unverified in the absence of DNA. In germline, CDR1 is DFQATT, CDR2 SNEGSKA (reference sequence). The CDR3 runs 15 residues. CDR3 amino acids: CSARVGTGENYGYTF.

This chain uses TRBV29-1 with TRBJ2-5; TCRdb picks TRBD1, but there is no DNA to check that call. Looked up from germline, CDR1 is SQVTM and CDR2 is ANQGSEA. The CDR3 covers 13 residues. The CDR3 sequence: CSVEQGRWETQYF.

The chain carries TRBV6-1 and TRBJ1-2; checking the TCRdb D call of TRBD1 is not possible without DNA. The CDR3 has 13 amino acids. The germline CDR1 and CDR2 sequences are MNHNS and SASEGT. The chain's CDR3 is CAALSRSNYGYTF.

The chain has TRBV5-5 and TRBJ2-5; the TCRdb D gene call, TRBD2, has no DNA to confirm it. Germline V gene lookup returns CDR1 SGHKS and CDR2 YYEKEE (reference sequence). CDR3 length: 14 amino acids. This CDR3 reads CASSQGPAKETQYF. The complete variable domain, with remaining parts taken from reference TRBV5-5 and TRBJ2-5, reads DAGVTQSPTHLIKTRGQQVTLRCSPISGHKSVSWYQQVLGQGPQFIFQYYEKEERGRGNFPDRFSARQFPNYSSELNVNALLLGDSALYLCASSQGPAKETQYFGPGTRLLVL.